The rows below give T cell receptor beta chains drawn from one sample of a study of persistence of HIV-infected CD4 T cells. Antigen specificity for these receptors is unknown. TCRdb's table, derived via immunoSEQ multiplex PCR, lists solely in-frame clones and lacks some. The table lists 30,000 to 45,000 clones, approximately 80% of them singletons. The sequencing here drew on CD4+ T cells sorted from PBMCs after 18-hour stimulation, taken from a patient who received antiretroviral therapy. The receptor source for this set is an adult man with HIV who was CMV-seropositive. CDR3s include the opening cysteine and the closing phenylalanine or tryptophan. The D gene is left open where the match is weak. Size values are once, few and many counts, or a class for expanded clones, and some rows have none.

CDR3 DNA	CDR3 protein	D gene	clone size	V gene	J gene
TGTGCCAGTAGTGGTCCCCCCGGGACATCGAACACCGGGGAGCTGTTTTTT	CASSGPPGTSNTGELFF	-	-	TRBV19	TRBJ2-2
TGTGCCAGCAGCCTGACAGGGGGTCGTATTGTGCCCCAGCATTTT	CASSLTGGRIVPQHF	TRBD1	-	TRBV6-5	TRBJ1-5
TGTGCCAGCAACCGGGGAGGGGATACGCAGTATTTT	CASNRGGDTQYF	TRBD2	-	TRBV3-1/TRBV3-2	TRBJ2-3
TGCGCCAGCAGCCCTCGTCCTCGGGGGGAGCTGTTTTTT	CASSPRPRGELFF	-	-	TRBV4-1	TRBJ2-2
TGTGCCACCAGTGATCGCCGGAATGAGCAGTTCTTC	CATSDRRNEQFF	-	-	TRBV24-1	TRBJ2-1
TGTGCCACCAGTGACAGTATCGGGGAAACAGATACGCAGTATTTT	CATSDSIGETDTQYF	-	-	TRBV24-1	TRBJ2-3
TGTGCCAGCATCCTATCTACAGGGAAATCCTTGAACACTGAAGCTTTCTTT	CASILSTGKSLNTEAFF	-	-	TRBV28	TRBJ1-1
TGTGCCAGTAGCCCAGGCTCGAATAATTCACCCCTCCACTTT	CASSPGSNNSPLHF	-	-	TRBV19	TRBJ1-6
TGTGCCAGCGCCAAGGGCAGGGACTATGGCTACACCTTC	CASAKGRDYGYTF	-	few	TRBV21-1	TRBJ1-2
TGTGCCAGCAGCGTTTTTGGGACAGGGAATAACAATGAGCAGTTCTTC	CASSVFGTGNNNEQFF	TRBD1	-	TRBV9	TRBJ2-1
TGTGCCAGCTCACCACCCCGGGACAGGGGTAGTCAATCACCCACTGGGGAGCTGTTTTTT	CASSPPRDRGSQSPTGELFF	TRBD1	-	TRBV18	TRBJ2-2
TGCAGTGCTAGTCTTGCGGCCTCGCGGGTCAATGAGCAGTTCTTC	CSASLAASRVNEQFF	-	-	TRBV20-1	TRBJ2-1
TGCAGTGCTAGTGGGTACGGCAATGAGCAGTTCTTC	CSASGYGNEQFF	-	-	TRBV20-1	TRBJ2-1
TGTGCCAGCAGTTACGCAGTCCGCGGGGGGATCGGGGAGCTGTTTTTT	CASSYAVRGGIGELFF	TRBD2	once	TRBV6-5	TRBJ2-2
TGTGCCACCAGCAGAGACCGACAGTCCTACAATGAGCAGTTCTTC	CATSRDRQSYNEQFF	-	medium-sized	TRBV15	TRBJ2-1
TGCGCCAGCAGCTTGCAGGCTCAGCCGGCCACTGAAGCTTTCTTT	CASSLQAQPATEAFF	-	few	TRBV5-1	TRBJ1-1
TGTGCCAGCAGTTTATCCCGGGGACAGGGGACAGCAACTAATGAAAAACTGTTTTTT	CASSLSRGQGTATNEKLFF	TRBD1	few	TRBV27	TRBJ1-4
TGCGCCAGCAGCTCCGGGGCCTCAAATATGAACACTGAAGCTTTCTTT	CASSSGASNMNTEAFF	-	-	TRBV5-1	TRBJ1-1
TGTGCCACCAGCCGAATACCAACCGGACAGGGGGCAAATGAGCAGTTCTTC	CATSRIPTGQGANEQFF	TRBD1	-	TRBV15	TRBJ2-1
TGTGCCAGCAGTTTATTCTCTTCCGGCAGTACGGATGAGCAGTTCTTC	CASSLFSSGSTDEQFF	-	-	TRBV28	TRBJ2-1
TGTGCCAGCAGCCGCGGGACAGGTCCTTACGAGCAGTACTTC	CASSRGTGPYEQYF	TRBD1	-	TRBV7-2	TRBJ2-7
TGTGCCAGCAGCTTAGTAGGAGGGACAGGGTCGGTCGATACGCAGTATTTT	CASSLVGGTGSVDTQYF	TRBD1	-	TRBV7-3	TRBJ2-3
TGTGCCAGCAGCGCCGTCCGTAGAATCGAGAAGAACCTCTTC	CASSAVRRIEKNLF	-	few	TRBV9	TRBJ1-2
TGTGCCAGCAGTTTAGGGACAGACTACGAGCAGTACTTC	CASSLGTDYEQYF	TRBD1	-	TRBV28	TRBJ2-7
TGTGCCAGCTCACGGCTCGGGACGGCACAAGAGACCCAGTACTTC	CASSRLGTAQETQYF	-	-	TRBV18	TRBJ2-5
TGTGCCAGTAGTCCAAGTGTGGCCGGGACAGTCAATCAGCCCCAGCATTTT	CASSPSVAGTVNQPQHF	TRBD1	-	TRBV19	TRBJ1-5
TGTGCCAGCAGCGTCCAGGGGGCGCCGGGAAACACCATATATTTT	CASSVQGAPGNTIYF	TRBD1	few	TRBV9	TRBJ1-3
TGTGCCAGCAGTTCTCTGGGGAACGAGCAGTACTTC	CASSSLGNEQYF	-	-	TRBV28	TRBJ2-7
TGTGCCAGCAGTCGGGACAGTTTTTACTATGGCTACACCTTC	CASSRDSFYYGYTF	TRBD1	-	TRBV6-6	TRBJ1-2
TGTGCCAGCAGTCGAGCCGGGACAGGGAGATTTTCTGGAAACACCATATATTTT	CASSRAGTGRFSGNTIYF	TRBD1	-	TRBV28	TRBJ1-3
TGTGCCAGCAGCCTTAATTCACCCCTCCACTTT	CASSLNSPLHF	-	-	TRBV12-3/TRBV12-4	TRBJ1-6
TGTGCCAGTAGTATAGGACCACAGAACAATGAGCAGTTCTTC	CASSIGPQNNEQFF	-	-	TRBV19	TRBJ2-1
TGTGCCAGCAGTCCCGGGACAGGGTTCAACTACGAGCAGTACTTC	CASSPGTGFNYEQYF	TRBD1	-	TRBV28	TRBJ2-7
TGTGCCAGCAGCACCACAGTATACAATGAGCAGTTCTTC	CASSTTVYNEQFF	-	-	TRBV5-5	TRBJ2-1
TGTGCCAGCAGCGTAGAAGGCGAGACGCCCCAGCATTTT	CASSVEGETPQHF	-	few	TRBV9	TRBJ1-5
TGTGCCAGCAGTTTGGGACAGGGCCCCTACAATGAGCAGTTCTTC	CASSLGQGPYNEQFF	TRBD1	-	TRBV28	TRBJ2-1
TGTGCCAGCAGCTCCTACAGGGGGAACACTGAAGCTTTCTTT	CASSSYRGNTEAFF	TRBD1	few	TRBV7-8	TRBJ1-1
TGTGCCATCAGTGGTCGGGAGAACACCGGGGAGCTGTTTTTT	CAISGRENTGELFF	-	-	TRBV10-3	TRBJ2-2
TGTGCCAGCAGCTCAACGGGCGGCTACGAGCAGTACTTC	CASSSTGGYEQYF	-	-	TRBV5-5	TRBJ2-7
TGTGCCAGCAGTGAAGGGCTAACAGGGTACACTGAAGCTTTCTTT	CASSEGLTGYTEAFF	-	-	TRBV6-1	TRBJ1-1
TGTGCCAGCAGTTTCGGACAGAACAATCAGCCCCAGCATTTT	CASSFGQNNQPQHF	-	once	TRBV5-5	TRBJ1-5
TGTGCCAGCAGCTTAATTGGGGGCGCTGGCTACGAGCAGTACTTC	CASSLIGGAGYEQYF	-	once	TRBV7-9	TRBJ2-7